These T cell receptor beta chains were read from a single sample in a study of blood T cell repertoires in COVID-19. Sequenced by immunoSEQ multiplex PCR; TCRdb stores in-frame clones only, minus some. The top ten hold 3% of the sample, which has approximately 340,000 clones, 83% seen once. The source material was peripheral blood. These receptors came from a man aged 25-45 years with active or convalescent COVID-19. Each CDR3 is given with its conserved first and last residue. The D gene is left open where the match is weak. Part of the rows lack a size; the others show once, few, many or a class for expanded clones.

clone size,J gene,V gene,D gene,CDR3 protein,CDR3 DNA
NA,TRBJ2-2,TRBV18,TRBD2,CASSPPGLAGTGTGELFF,TGTGCCAGCTCACCTCCGGGACTAGCGGGGACGGGGACCGGGGAGCTGTTTTTT
NA,TRBJ1-4,TRBV12-3/TRBV12-4,NA,CASSFSEKLFF,TGTGCCAGCAGTTTCAGTGAAAAACTGTTTTTT
NA,TRBJ2-2,TRBV5-6,NA,CASSLVLTGELFF,TGTGCCAGCAGCTTAGTACTCACCGGGGAGCTGTTTTTT
NA,TRBJ2-3,TRBV7-9,TRBD2,CATIGERDGTDTQYF,TGTGCCACCATCGGGGAGCGGGATGGTACAGATACGCAGTATTTT
few,TRBJ2-5,TRBV4-1,NA,CASSQDVPGQETQYF,TGCGCCAGCAGCCAAGACGTGCCGGGTCAAGAGACCCAGTACTTC
once,TRBJ1-2,TRBV5-6,NA,CASTGSRDGGYGYTF,TGTGCCAGCACTGGGAGCAGGGACGGGGGATATGGCTACACCTTC
NA,TRBJ1-2,TRBV4-3,NA,CASSQEPGGAWHGYTF,TGCGCCAGCAGCCAAGAACCGGGGGGCGCCTGGCATGGCTACACCTTC
NA,TRBJ1-1,TRBV7-3,TRBD1,CASSRGGAGTEAFF,TGTGCCAGCAGCCGAGGGGGCGCCGGCACTGAAGCTTTCTTT
NA,TRBJ2-5,TRBV11-3,TRBD2,CASSLSWTSGGGETQYF,TGTGCCAGCAGCTTATCGTGGACTAGCGGGGGGGGAGAGACCCAGTACTTC
NA,TRBJ2-5,TRBV9,NA,CASSVAGDTETQYF,TGTGCCAGCAGCGTAGCAGGGGACACAGAGACCCAGTACTTC
NA,TRBJ1-2,TRBV6-1,NA,CASSWKHREYGYTF,TGTGCCAGCAGTTGGAAGCACAGGGAATATGGCTACACCTTC
NA,TRBJ1-6,TRBV10-3,TRBD1,CAISEGTGINSPLHF,TGTGCCATCAGTGAGGGGACAGGGATAAATTCACCCCTCCACTTT
NA,TRBJ2-7,TRBV7-2,NA,CASSGSRSSYEQYF,TGTGCCAGCAGCGGCTCAAGGAGCTCCTACGAGCAGTACTTC
NA,TRBJ2-7,TRBV3-1/TRBV3-2,NA,CASSQERDYEQYF,TGTGCCAGCAGCCAAGAGAGGGACTACGAGCAGTACTTC
NA,TRBJ2-2,TRBV5-1,TRBD2,CASSQAWWGGTGELFF,TGCGCCAGCAGCCAAGCTTGGTGGGGGGGCACCGGGGAGCTGTTTTTT
NA,TRBJ1-4,TRBV4-2,TRBD1,CASSPGQGASNEKLFF,TGTGCCAGCAGCCCGGGACAGGGGGCGTCTAATGAAAAACTGTTTTTT
NA,TRBJ2-1,TRBV19,TRBD2,CASSPSGQSNEQFF,TGTGCCAGCAGTCCTAGCGGGCAGTCGAATGAGCAGTTCTTC
NA,TRBJ1-1,TRBV14,NA,CASSPRAGLNTEAFF,TGTGCCAGCAGCCCCAGGGCAGGGCTTAACACTGAAGCTTTCTTT
NA,TRBJ2-6,TRBV30,TRBD1,CAHGQGGANVLTF,TGTGCTCATGGACAGGGGGGGGCCAACGTCCTGACTTTC
NA,TRBJ1-2,TRBV5-5,TRBD1,CASSFTTGDYGYTF,TGTGCCAGCAGCTTTACGACAGGGGACTATGGCTACACCTTC
NA,TRBJ2-5,TRBV7-7,TRBD2,CASSPGLAGAGETQYF,TGTGCCAGCAGCCCCGGACTAGCGGGGGCGGGAGAGACCCAGTACTTC
NA,TRBJ1-5,TRBV5-1,NA,CASSLVGSYSNQPQHF,TGCGCCAGCAGCTTGGTGGGCAGTTATAGCAATCAGCCCCAGCATTTT
once,TRBJ2-3,TRBV9,NA,CASSRLTSTDTQYF,TGTGCCAGCAGCCGACTAACTAGCACAGATACGCAGTATTTT
NA,TRBJ2-3,TRBV6-6,NA,CASSPNRDFSYF,TGTGCCAGCAGCCCGAACCGGGACTTCTCTTATTTT
NA,TRBJ2-2,TRBV13,NA,CASSSLAVANTGELFF,TGTGCCAGCAGCTCCCTAGCAGTAGCGAACACCGGGGAGCTGTTTTTT
NA,TRBJ2-3,TRBV29-1,TRBD2,CSVEGLAGQGKYF,TGCAGCGTCGAGGGACTAGCGGGCCAAGGAAAGTATTTT
few,TRBJ2-7,TRBV30,NA,CAWSLTTGSYEQYF,TGTGCCTGGAGCCTAACTACAGGTTCCTACGAGCAGTACTTC
NA,TRBJ1-1,TRBV28,TRBD1,CASWVGTGDSFF,TGTGCCAGCTGGGTGGGGACAGGGGATTCTTTCTTT
NA,TRBJ1-2,TRBV25-1,TRBD1,CASSAPGTGNNYGYTF,TGTGCCAGCAGCGCCCCCGGGACAGGGAACAACTATGGCTACACCTTC
once,TRBJ1-1,TRBV30,NA,CAWSVIVWGASTEAFF,TGTGCCTGGAGTGTAATAGTCTGGGGCGCATCCACTGAAGCTTTCTTT
NA,TRBJ2-5,TRBV5-1,TRBD1,CASSARTGEETQYF,TGCGCCAGCAGCGCCCGGACAGGGGAAGAGACCCAGTACTTC
once,TRBJ1-1,TRBV2,NA,CASSDTTGEAFF,TGTGCCAGCAGTGACACTACAGGGGAAGCTTTCTTT
NA,TRBJ1-2,TRBV19,TRBD1,CASSISGTGFNYGYTF,TGTGCCAGTAGTATTTCCGGGACAGGGTTTAACTATGGCTACACCTTC